Here is one T cell receptor (beta chain) with its context. What it binds is not known. This sample was included in a study of Ad26.COV2.S vaccination and SARS-CoV-2 variants. Whole-study context: Enrollment placed the donor in the COV1001 Ad26.COV2.S trial arm.

Indicated treatment: approximately 18 received Ad26.COV2.S at low or high dose, single or two shots; several received placebo; per-sample allocation not given. Samples came from day 63 after the first vaccine or placebo injection. Based in Boston, the donor was an adult of 18-55 years. The data were produced by immunoSEQ multiplex PCR, yet TCRdb's version contains in-frame clones alone and is incomplete. The sample yields about 420,000 clones, around 87% seen once. Study conclusions and caveats: People who got the vaccine had more spike-specific TCR breadth than people who got placebo. Recipients of vaccine and of placebo showed similar breadth of their non-spike TCR repertoires.

V lost 4 bases and J 5 bases, leaving 15 bases between the germline ends. Germline V lookup: CDR1 SGHTS, CDR2 YDEGEE. The CDR3 has 14 amino acids. Sample: peripheral blood, taken in a trial of Ad26.COV2.S vaccine versus placebo. V usage is TRBV5-8 and J usage is TRBJ1-2; D gene ambiguous. The TCR comes from a person aged 18-65 years who received the Ad26.COV2.S COVID-19 vaccine or a placebo. In DNA form, the CDR3 reads TGTGCCAGCAGCCGGGATTCGGGTTTTTATGGCTACACCTTC. Protein product: CASSRDSGFYGYTF.